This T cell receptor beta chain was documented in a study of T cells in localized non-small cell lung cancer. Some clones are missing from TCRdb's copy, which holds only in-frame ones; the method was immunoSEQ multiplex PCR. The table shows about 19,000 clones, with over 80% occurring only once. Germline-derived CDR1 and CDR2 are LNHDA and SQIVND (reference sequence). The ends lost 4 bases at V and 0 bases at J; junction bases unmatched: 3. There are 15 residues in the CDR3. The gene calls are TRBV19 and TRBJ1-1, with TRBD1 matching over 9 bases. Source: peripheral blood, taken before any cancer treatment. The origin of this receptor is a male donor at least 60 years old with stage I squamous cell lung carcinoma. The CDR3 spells CASSTQGALNTEAFF. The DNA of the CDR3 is TGTGCCAGTAGTACACAGGGGGCCCTGAACACTGAAGCTTTCTTT. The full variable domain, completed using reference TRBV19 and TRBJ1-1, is DGGITQSPKYLFRKEGQNVTLSCEQNLNHDAMYWYRQDPGQGLRLIYYSQIVNDFQKGDIAEGYSVSREKKESFPLTVTSAQKNPTAFYLCASSTQGALNTEAFFGQGTRLTVV.